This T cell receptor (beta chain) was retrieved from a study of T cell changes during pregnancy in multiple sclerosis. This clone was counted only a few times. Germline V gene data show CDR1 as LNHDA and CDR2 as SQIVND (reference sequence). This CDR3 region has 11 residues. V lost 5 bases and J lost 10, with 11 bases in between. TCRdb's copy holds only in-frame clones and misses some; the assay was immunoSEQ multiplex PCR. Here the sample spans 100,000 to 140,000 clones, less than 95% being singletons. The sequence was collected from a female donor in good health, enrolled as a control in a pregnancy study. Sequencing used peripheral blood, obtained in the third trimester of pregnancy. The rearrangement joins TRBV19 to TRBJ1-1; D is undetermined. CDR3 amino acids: CASSDMRRAFF. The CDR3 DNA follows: TGTGCCAGTAGTGATATGCGGAGAGCTTTCTTT. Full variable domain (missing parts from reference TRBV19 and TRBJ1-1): DGGITQSPKYLFRKEGQNVTLSCEQNLNHDAMYWYRQDPGQGLRLIYYSQIVNDFQKGDIAEGYSVSREKKESFPLTVTSAQKNPTAFYLCASSDMRRAFFGQGTRLTVV.